Sequencing of this T cell receptor beta chain was carried out in a study of T cells in Graves' hyperthyroidism and ophthalmopathy. The CDR3 regions of TCR beta were amplified from RNA transcripts. HTBI primers were used for first-round RT-PCR of the TCR CDR3. TCRdb processed the multiplex PCR reads anew with MiXCR; each CDR3 protein has one entry. The data show 300,000 to 450,000 distinct CDR3 sequences, with roughly 14% seen just once and about 20% held by the top ten. This clonotype was observed many times. Germline loops: CDR1 PRHDT, CDR2 FYEKMQ (reference sequence). V was clipped by 5 bases and J by 0 bases; unmatched bases: 10. The CDR3 length is 16 residues. The sample of blood was obtained at first hyperthyroidism diagnosis (before any ophthalmopathy symptoms).

Specimen: blood. The rearrangement uses TRBV13 and TRBJ2-7; 7 nucleotides line up with TRBD1. This TCR was recovered from a man aged 25-45 years with Graves' hyperthyroidism that later progressed to Graves' ophthalmopathy. In DNA, the CDR3 is TGTGCCAGCAGCAGCTACGACAGGGAGAGCTCCTACGAGCAGTACTTC. It specifies CASSSYDRESSYEQYF.